This TCR beta chain was recovered during a study of blood T cell repertoires in COVID-19 (dated by TCRdb to about 2020). Concerning the study at large: Samples from collaborators originated in the United States, Italy and Spain and spanned both the acute and convalescent phases of COVID-19. The prospective study material was composed of cDNA or gDNA derived from T cells, B-cell-depleted T cells, or PBMCs. The dataset comprised deeply sampled blood TCRbeta repertoires from subjects exposed to, actively infected with, or recovered from COVID-19. The repertoires were made available in a free public database intended to serve as a resource for research on the immune response to SARS-CoV-2. The samples were drawn from two sources: the first 160 participants of the ongoing ImmuneRACE study, and over 950 subjects contributed by 6 global collaborators. The sample metadata nearly always contained a de-identified subject ID, COVID-19 status, age in years and sex. Where HLA class I and class II types were available, the types were taken from metadata supplied by the sample provider, not from assay-based typing.

Whole blood was collected in K2EDTA tubes by collaborating institutions according to the institutions' own protocols. For TCRbeta analysis, collaborators shipped samples in one of three forms: frozen whole blood, isolated PBMCs, or DNA extracted from either of those sample types. Beyond this particular receptor, the publication reports: How much clinical and demographic metadata was included differed by source and by participant, and the metadata was provided uncurated.

This clone was seen once. There is no known antigen for this receptor. Per-base qualities were not stored, and no clone one base away is much larger. TCRbeta CDR3 regions were amplified from genomic DNA using the immunoSEQ Assay, a bias-controlled multiplex PCR. Concerning the study's data processing: Within the assay, amplification of reference gene primers was used to estimate how many nucleated cells each sample contained. To quantify the absolute abundance of each unique TCRbeta CDR3 rearrangement, sequence reads were collapsed and filtered. For each sample, productive Simpson clonality was calculated by taking the square root of Simpson's diversity index across productive rearrangements. The immuneACCESS repertoire file appears here via TCRdb, limited to in-frame rearrangements. These files lack a portion of the clones; in checked studies, under half of the deficit traces to unresolved V genes, and the cause of the others is not known. V, J and clone size are taken as reported in that table, and D and trimming were inferred from the DNA itself. In this sample the table shows under 200,000 clones, 60% to 85% of which occur a single time. 17% of the sample goes to the ten largest clones.

The CDR3, from cysteine to phenylalanine, totals 12 residues. Only the CDR3 DNA is retained, 36 bases long and in frame from the first base. V was cut back by 5 bases and J by 6 bases, leaving a gap of 10 bases between them. Sequenced sample: peripheral blood. The clonotype originates from a man between 60 and 75 years old with active or convalescent COVID-19. The V gene is TRBV12-3 or TRBV12-4 and the J gene is TRBJ2-5; matching of 6 bases hints at TRBD1 as the D gene. The CDR3 reads as follows: CASSPRGKTQYF. The DNA is TGTGCCAGCAGTCCCAGGGGAAAGACCCAGTACTTC.